One T cell receptor beta chain is described in this entry. Its antigen is currently not known. Base qualities are not provided; no much larger clone lies one nucleotide away. The CDR3 covers 14 residues, taking in both the cysteine and the phenylalanine. The entry retains the CDR3 DNA only, 42 bases that are in frame from base 1. A distance of 9 bases separates the germline ends of V and J, which lose 0 bases and 6 bases respectively. CDR1 and CDR2 (SGHDT, YYEEEE) derive from the germline V gene. The sample originates from a study of blood T cell repertoires in COVID-19 (dated by TCRdb to about 2020). Concerning the study at large: Samples from collaborators originated in the United States, Italy and Spain and spanned both the acute and convalescent phases of COVID-19. The prospective study material was composed of cDNA or gDNA derived from T cells, B-cell-depleted T cells, or PBMCs. Subjects who had been exposed to COVID-19, were actively infected with it, or had recovered from it provided the deeply sampled blood TCRbeta repertoires that made up the dataset. The repertoires were made available in a free public database intended to serve as a resource for research on the immune response to SARS-CoV-2. The samples were drawn from the first 160 participants of the ongoing ImmuneRACE study and from 1,200 or so subjects provided by 6 global collaborators. A de-identified subject ID, COVID-19 status, age in years and sex were almost always included in the sample metadata. Where HLA class I and class II types were available, the types were taken from metadata supplied by the sample provider, not from assay-based typing. Here is what the overall study found, with its caveats: How much clinical and demographic metadata was included differed by source and by participant, and the metadata was provided uncurated.

TCRbeta CDR3 regions were amplified from genomic DNA by means of the immunoSEQ Assay, a bias-controlled multiplex PCR. The paper's processing steps were these. Within the assay, amplification of reference gene primers was used to estimate how many nucleated cells each sample contained. Sequence reads were collapsed and filtered to measure the absolute abundance of every unique TCRbeta CDR3 rearrangement. Productive Simpson clonality was computed per sample as the square root of Simpson's diversity index over productive rearrangements. TCRdb provides this immuneACCESS table in a form limited to in-frame rearrangements. Some clones are lacking; in checked studies, under half of them reflect an unresolved V gene, and why the rest are absent is not known. The V and J calls and the clone size are those of that table, but D and trimming were determined from the DNA. Counted in this sample were around 100,000 clones; about four fifths of them appeared once. The ten most abundant clones make up 24% of the sample.

Whole blood was collected in K2EDTA tubes by collaborating institutions according to the institutions' own protocols. For TCRbeta analysis, collaborators shipped samples in one of three forms: frozen whole blood, isolated PBMCs, or DNA extracted from either of those sample types. The receptor comes from a human donor in a cohort sampled during active COVID-19. Recombination linked TRBV5-6 to TRBJ2-2, with TRBD1 as a weak D call on 5 bases. Sequenced: peripheral blood. The CDR3 reads as follows: CASSLGLGAGELFF. The DNA reads as follows: TGTGCCAGCAGCTTGGGGTTAGGGGCCGGGGAGCTGTTTTTT.